This T cell receptor beta chain was obtained from a study of tumor-infiltrating lymphocytes in primary liver carcinoma. Study-level background: All patients, whether men or women, fell within 30 to 69 years of age. The study obtained roughly 3.65 to 8 million productive TCRbeta reads per sample, similar across tissue types.

CDR1 is KGHDR, CDR2 SFDVKD, per germline. The CDR3 is 13 residues long. Trimming shortened V by 3 bases and J by 2 bases, and 6 bases separated the two germline ends. Co-extracted RNA and DNA came from around 18-30 mg of unsorted bulk tissue. As for this clonotype: Its specificity is unknown. This may come from a read error, since a much larger clone is one base off. In this CDR3 the conserved last residue, phenylalanine or tryptophan, is missing, so a read error is likely.

Study-level results: Relative to blood, tumors carried a significantly larger fraction of the repertoire in their top 250 clones (p = 0.039).

Starting from around 0.45 ug of total RNA, TCR beta cDNA was produced with a primer in the constant region. ARM-PCR was slightly modified, and three nested multiplex PCR rounds with it gave rise to the TCR beta libraries. Running around 9 cycles apiece, the first two PCR rounds relied on TRBV1-TRBV30 forward primers together with a C-beta reverse primer. TCRdb reanalysed the multiplex PCR reads using MiXCR and keeps one entry per CDR3 protein. Counted here are around 79,000 distinct CDR3 sequences, 69% occurring once; the ten biggest clones make up approximately 26%. This sequence was found in a man between 40 and 49 years old with primary liver carcinoma and hepatitis B virus infection. The rearrangement joins TRBV24-1 to TRBJ1-2, with unresolved D. The material sequenced was tumor-adjacent normal liver tissue. The CDR3 DNA sequence: TGTGCCACCAGTGATCCTAGAAACTATGGCTACACCCTC. The encoded protein is CATSDPRNYGYTL.